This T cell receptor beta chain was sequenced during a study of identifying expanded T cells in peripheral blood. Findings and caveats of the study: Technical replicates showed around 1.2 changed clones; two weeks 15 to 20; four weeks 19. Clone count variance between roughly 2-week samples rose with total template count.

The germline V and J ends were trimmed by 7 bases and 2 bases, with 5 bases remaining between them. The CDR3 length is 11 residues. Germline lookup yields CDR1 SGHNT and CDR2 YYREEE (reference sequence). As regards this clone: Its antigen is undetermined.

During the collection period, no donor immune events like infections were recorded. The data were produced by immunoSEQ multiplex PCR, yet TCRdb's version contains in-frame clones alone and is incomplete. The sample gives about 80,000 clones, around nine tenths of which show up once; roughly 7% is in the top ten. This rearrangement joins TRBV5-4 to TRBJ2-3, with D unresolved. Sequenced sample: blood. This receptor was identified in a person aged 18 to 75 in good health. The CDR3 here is CASGPTDTQYF. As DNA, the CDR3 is TGTGCCAGCGGGCCCACAGATACGCAGTATTTT.